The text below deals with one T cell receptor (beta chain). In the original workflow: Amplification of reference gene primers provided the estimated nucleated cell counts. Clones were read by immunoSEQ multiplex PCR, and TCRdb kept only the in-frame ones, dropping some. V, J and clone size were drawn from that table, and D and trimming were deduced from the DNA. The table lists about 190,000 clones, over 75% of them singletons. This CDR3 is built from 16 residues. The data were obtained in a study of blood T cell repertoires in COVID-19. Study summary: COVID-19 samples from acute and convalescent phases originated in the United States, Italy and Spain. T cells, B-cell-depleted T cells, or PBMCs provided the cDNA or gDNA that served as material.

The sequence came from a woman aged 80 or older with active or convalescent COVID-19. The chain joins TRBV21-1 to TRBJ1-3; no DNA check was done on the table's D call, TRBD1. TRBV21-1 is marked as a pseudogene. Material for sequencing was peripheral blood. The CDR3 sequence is CASSKAARFSGNTIYF. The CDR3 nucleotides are TGTGCCAGCAGCAAAGCGGCCAGGTTCTCTGGAAACACCATATATTTT.